This entry features one TCR beta chain sequence. The source of the sample is a study of blood T cell repertoires in COVID-19. The table came from immunoSEQ multiplex PCR; TCRdb's copy has only in-frame clones and leaves some out. This sample has under 250,000 clones; roughly 77% occur once, and the top ten carry approximately 5.9%. CDR3 length: 19 amino acids. The J segment lost 3 bases and the V segment lost 2 bases, leaving 17 bases of the junction unmatched. Germline V gives CDR1 MNHEY, CDR2 SMNVEV (reference sequence). The sequenced sample was peripheral blood. This sequence originates from a woman in her 40s with COVID-19, enrolled during active disease. V usage is TRBV27 and J usage is TRBJ2-5; 8 nucleotides match TRBD2. CDR3 bases: TGTGCCAGCAGTTTACGAATTTCCCGGACGGGAGGGAGGAAAGAGACCCAGTACTTC. Its protein is CASSLRISRTGGRKETQYF.